The clone carrying this TCR beta chain showed up just once. Clones were read by immunoSEQ multiplex PCR, and TCRdb kept only the in-frame ones, dropping some. Of approximately 120,000 clones in the sample, about 93% were seen once. This sample was included in a study of blood T cell repertoires in COVID-19. Trimming took 0 bases from V and 2 from J, leaving 19 bases between them. This CDR3 has 18 amino acids. Per germline, CDR1 SGDLS and CDR2 YYNGEE. The sequence was obtained from a man aged 45-60 years with COVID-19, enrolled during active disease. The sequenced sample was peripheral blood. This sequence joins TRBV9 and TRBJ2-3; a possible D gene is TRBD2 (5 bases). The CDR3 coding sequence is TGTGCCAGCAGCGTAGGAGGAGACCCCTTAGACTACACAGATACGCAGTATTTT. It translates to CASSVGGDPLDYTDTQYF.